The present T cell receptor (beta chain) was sequenced within a study of technical replicates of blood from a handful of donors. The protocol was immunoSEQ multiplex PCR, while the TCRdb copy is restricted to in-frame clones and leaves out a portion. This sample has 50,000 to 70,000 clones, with around 89% found just once. This sequence was found in a human donor in good health. Some clones in this sample may be carry-over from other donors' samples. The sequenced material came from PBMCs.

Written as DNA, the CDR3 is TGTGCCAGCTCACCCGCGGTCGGAGGGACTGAAGCTTTCTTT. Amino acids: CASSPAVGGTEAFF. The chain recombines TRBV18 with TRBJ1-1; D gene uncertain. V was pared by 3 bases and J by 5 bases, with 13 bases between. Germline V gene sequence: CDR1 KGHSH, CDR2 LQKENI. The CDR3 consists of 14 residues.